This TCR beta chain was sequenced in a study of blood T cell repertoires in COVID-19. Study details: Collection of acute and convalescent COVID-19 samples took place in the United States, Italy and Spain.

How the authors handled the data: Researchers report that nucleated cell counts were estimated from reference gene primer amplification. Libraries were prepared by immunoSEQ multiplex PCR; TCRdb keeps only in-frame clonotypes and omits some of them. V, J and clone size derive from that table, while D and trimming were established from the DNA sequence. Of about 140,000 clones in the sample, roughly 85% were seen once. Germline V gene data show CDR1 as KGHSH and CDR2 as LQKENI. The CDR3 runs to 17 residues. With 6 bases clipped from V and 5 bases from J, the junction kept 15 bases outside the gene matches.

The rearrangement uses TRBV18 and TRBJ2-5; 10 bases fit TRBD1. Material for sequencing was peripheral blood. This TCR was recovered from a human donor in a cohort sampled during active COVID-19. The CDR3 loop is CASSPLPDRGRRETQYF. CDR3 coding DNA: TGTGCCAGCTCCCCCCTACCCGACAGGGGGCGCAGGGAGACCCAGTACTTC.